The clone carrying this T cell receptor (beta chain) has more than one count but fewer than ten. This specimen belongs to a study of blood T cell repertoires in COVID-19. Looking at the study overall: Spain, Italy and the United States supplied samples that represented acute and convalescent COVID-19. From T cells, B-cell-depleted T cells, or PBMCs came the material, which was cDNA or gDNA.

The germline CDR1 and CDR2 sequences are SGHTA and FQGTGA. V gave up 5 bases and J gave up 6 bases, with 12 bases separating them. CDR3 length: 13 residues. Per the study methods: Estimates of nucleated cell counts were drawn from the amplification of reference gene primers. Using immunoSEQ multiplex PCR, the repertoire was profiled, and TCRdb retains in-frame clones only, with some absent. V and J calls and clone size follow that table, whereas D and trimming were derived from the DNA. The sample shows about 480,000 clones, 75% to 90% of them seen only once. Sequenced material: peripheral blood. The sequence was obtained from a woman aged 25 to 39 with acute or convalescent COVID-19. The chain has TRBV7-3 and TRBJ2-3, with no clear D. The CDR3 nucleotides read TGTGCCAGCAGCCCACGTAGTGCGGATACGCAGTATTTT. This gives the protein CASSPRSADTQYF.